These 28 T cell receptor beta chains came from one sample sequenced in a study of cytomegalovirus exposure and HLA in healthy donors. PCR primers comprised 60 Vbeta and 13 Jbeta primers. Some clones are missing from TCRdb's copy, which holds only in-frame ones; the method was immunoSEQ multiplex PCR. The table records around 150,000 clones, around 80% of them present only once. Specimen: PBMCs. These receptors were taken from a male donor in good health and CMV-seronegative.

The chain combines TRBV9 with TRBJ1-2, with D possibly TRBD1 on 6 matching bases. V lost 5 bases, J lost 5 bases, and 13 bases lay in between. The CDR3 runs to 13 residues. CDR1 is SGDLS and CDR2 is YYNGEE in the germline V gene. As DNA, the CDR3 is TGTGCCAGCAGAGACACAGGGCTGTATGGCTACACCTTC. Its translation is CASRDTGLYGYTF.

This clone occurred once. This chain uses TRBV5-1 with TRBJ2-1, with a tentative D call TRBD1 (6 bases). Trimming stripped 0 bases from V and 8 bases from J, with 9 bases between. Germline V gene lookup returns CDR1 SGHRS and CDR2 YFSETQ. There are 13 residues in the CDR3. The CDR3 DNA follows: TGCGCCAGCAGCTTGGTACAGGGTTATGAGCAGTTCTTC. Protein sequence: CASSLVQGYEQFF.

The rearrangement uses TRBV4-3 and TRBJ1-1; D is unclear. This CDR3 is 16 amino acids long. Between the trimmed V and J ends, which lost 0 bases and 7 bases, there was a span of 18 bases. In germline, CDR1 is LGHNA, CDR2 YSLEER. CDR3 loop: CASSQDRYRGYSEAFF. The CDR3 coding sequence is TGCGCCAGCAGCCAAGATCGGTATCGAGGGTACAGTGAAGCTTTCTTT.

This sequence joins TRBV5-4 and TRBJ1-2; 10 positions agree with TRBD1. Germline CDR1 SGHNT, CDR2 YYREEE (reference sequence). The CDR3 has 15 amino acids. V trimming: 4 bases; J trimming: 4 bases; junction bases outside the gene matches: 7. CDR3 residues: CASSPAGTGVYGYTF. Here the CDR3 DNA reads TGTGCCAGCAGCCCCGCCGGGACAGGGGTCTATGGCTACACCTTC. The full variable domain, its missing parts supplied by reference TRBV5-4 and TRBJ1-2, is ETGVTQSPTHLIKTRGQQVTLRCSSQSGHNTVSWYQQALGQGPQFIFQYYREEENGRGNFPPRFSGLQFPNYSSELNVNALELDDSALYLCASSPAGTGVYGYTFGSGTRLTVV.

The chain joins TRBV7-2 to TRBJ1-2, with 7 bases that match TRBD1. J gave up 6 bases and V 5 bases, and 18 bases lay outside the gene matches. The CDR3 runs to 17 residues. Germline assignment: CDR1 SGHTA and CDR2 FQGNSA. For the CDR3, the DNA is TGTGCCAGCAGCCCCCAACAGGGGAACTACGCTATGGATGGCTACACCTTC. Amino acids: CASSPQQGNYAMDGYTF.

V is TRBV28 and J is TRBJ2-7, with D hard to call. Trimming shortened V by 2 bases and J by 3 bases, and 5 bases separated the two germline ends. Germline CDR1 and CDR2: MDHEN and SYDVKM. The CDR3 contains 12 residues. DNA of the CDR3: TGTGCCAGCAGTTTAGTATACTACGAGCAGTACTTC. The encoded protein is CASSLVYYEQYF.

The V call is TRBV18, the J call TRBJ2-2; 8 nucleotides agree with TRBD1. This CDR3 has 16 residues. The germline gives CDR1 KGHSH, CDR2 LQKENI. The junction had 4 bases not matched to a gene; V was cut back by 1 base and J by 3 bases. The CDR3 nucleotides are TGTGCCAGCTCACCACTTGACAGGGGCCACACCGGGGAGCTGTTTTTT. This codes for CASSPLDRGHTGELFF.

V usage is TRBV11-2 and J usage is TRBJ2-7; 12 bases match TRBD1. The CDR3 is 15 residues long. Germline values: CDR1 SGHAT, CDR2 FQNNGV. V was pared by 4 bases and J by 2 bases, with 3 bases of the junction left unmatched. This CDR3 is CASSWGTGGPYEQYF. The CDR3 nucleotides read TGTGCCAGCAGCTGGGGGACAGGGGGCCCCTACGAGCAGTACTTC.

This clone has a handful of counts. J is TRBJ1-5 and V is TRBV4-2, with D possibly TRBD1 on 6 matching bases. CDR3 length equals 15 residues. Trimming removed 0 bases at V and 5 bases at J, with 11 bases between. CDR1 is LGHNA and CDR2 is YNFKEQ in the germline V gene. For the CDR3, the DNA is TGTGCCAGCAGCCAAGAAACCAGGGGCTATCAGCCCCAGCATTTT. Translating it yields CASSQETRGYQPQHF.

The gene calls are TRBV6-1 and TRBJ2-5; TRBD2 aligns across 12 bases. J gave up 3 bases and V 4 bases, and 3 bases lay outside the gene matches. This CDR3 region has 15 residues. Germline V CDR1 and CDR2: MNHNS, SASEGT. CDR3 in amino acids: CASSASGGAEETQYF. CDR3 DNA sequence: TGTGCCAGCAGTGCTAGCGGGGGGGCTGAAGAGACCCAGTACTTC.

The rearrangement links TRBV28 to TRBJ2-7, with D maybe TRBD1 (5 bases). This CDR3 has 15 residues. Germline V gene lookup returns CDR1 MDHEN and CDR2 SYDVKM. V was shortened by 5 bases and J by 0 bases, with 14 bases between the two germline ends. The CDR3 region is CASSRRTRNSYEQYF. CDR3 nucleotide sequence: TGTGCCAGCAGTCGCCGGACAAGGAACTCCTACGAGCAGTACTTC.

This clone has only a few counts. This chain uses TRBV7-2 with TRBJ2-3; 15 bases agree with TRBD2. Trimming took 2 bases from V and 2 from J; bases not matched to a gene: 8. Germline values: CDR1 SGHTA, CDR2 FQGNSA. The CDR3 loop spans 19 amino acids. CDR3 bases: TGTGCCAGCAGCTTAAGGGGGACTAGCGGGGGGTTAGCCACAGATACGCAGTATTTT. This sequence encodes CASSLRGTSGGLATDTQYF.

V is TRBV6-5 and J is TRBJ2-2; D might be TRBD1 (5 bases). CDR1 and CDR2 (germline): MNHEY, SVGAGI. Trimming cost V 2 bases and J 6 bases, with 13 bases left between them. This CDR3 is built from 15 residues. For the CDR3, the DNA is TGTGCCAGCAGTTACGGGGCAGGGCACGCCGGGGAGCTGTTTTTT. This gives the protein CASSYGAGHAGELFF.

The chain uses TRBV11-2 and TRBJ1-6, with TRBD1 as a possible D gene (5 bases). The ends were cut back, 2 bases at V and 7 bases at J, with 9 bases in the middle. The CDR3 extends over 14 amino acids. Germline CDR1 reads SGHAT; CDR2 reads FQNNGV. CDR3 residues: CASSLRQGNSPLHF. The CDR3 bases are TGTGCCAGCAGCTTAAGGCAGGGAAATTCACCCCTCCACTTT.

Only a few counts were recorded for this clone. This sequence joins TRBV5-8 and TRBJ2-3; D remains ambiguous. Germline CDR1 is SGHTS and CDR2 is YDEGEE. The CDR3 loop spans 14 amino acids. Trimming left V 3 bases short and J 4 bases short, with 12 bases between. CDR3 amino acids: CASSYRTSADTQYF. The CDR3 DNA sequence: TGTGCCAGCAGCTACCGCACCAGCGCAGATACGCAGTATTTT.

The chain joins TRBV7-2 to TRBJ1-2; D gene uncertain. Germline loops: CDR1 SGHTA, CDR2 FQGNSA. Trimming stripped 5 bases from V and 8 bases from J, with 15 bases between. The CDR3 length is 13 residues. For the CDR3, the DNA is TGTGCCAGCAGCCCAGGTGGGAGTAACGGCTACACCTTC. The encoded protein is CASSPGGSNGYTF.

The chain carries TRBV18 and TRBJ1-1; 9 bases agree with TRBD1. The CDR3 sequence is 14 residues long. Germline-derived CDR1 and CDR2 are KGHSH and LQKENI. V gave up 5 bases and J gave up 5 bases; unmatched junction bases: 6. Written as DNA, the CDR3 is TGTGCCAGCTCAATGACAGGGGGAAGGACTGAAGCTTTCTTT. It is translated as CASSMTGGRTEAFF.

J is TRBJ2-1 and V is TRBV6-5, with D perhaps TRBD1 (6 bases). The CDR3 length is 15 residues. Per germline, CDR1 MNHEY and CDR2 SVGAGI. Trimming removed 4 bases at V and 4 bases at J, with 14 bases between. The CDR3 bases are TGTGCCAGCAGTTTTACTCCCGGACAGTACAATGAGCAGTTCTTC. Protein sequence: CASSFTPGQYNEQFF.

V gene TRBV27 combines with J gene TRBJ2-7, with 7 nucleotides matching TRBD1. The trim removed 7 bases at V and 1 base at J, leaving 4 bases unmatched. Germline-derived CDR1 and CDR2 are MNHEY and SMNVEV (reference sequence). This CDR3 spans 13 amino acids. The CDR3 sequence: CASKGQESYEQYF. The CDR3 DNA reads as TGTGCCAGCAAAGGACAGGAATCCTACGAGCAGTACTTC.

J is TRBJ2-5 and V is TRBV23-1; TRBD1 matches 8 bases. TRBV23-1 is known as an ORF, though its function is uncertain. The trim removed 4 bases at V and 1 base at J, leaving 2 bases unmatched. The CDR3 runs to 14 residues. In DNA, the CDR3 is TGCGCCAGCAGTCCCACAGGGGGCCAAGAGACCCAGTACTTC. As protein: CASSPTGGQETQYF.

The chain is built from TRBV27 and TRBJ2-7; the match to TRBD1 covers 7 bases. Germline V gives CDR1 MNHEY, CDR2 SMNVEV (reference sequence). This CDR3 has 14 amino acids. V trimming: 4 bases; J trimming: 3 bases; junction bases outside the gene matches: 6. The DNA of the CDR3 is TGTGCCAGCAGTTCTCTGACAGGGAACTACGAGCAGTACTTC. Protein product: CASSSLTGNYEQYF.

The CDR3 reads CSVVAANRGEAFF. The CDR3 DNA reads as TGCAGCGTTGTGGCCGCAAACCGTGGTGAAGCTTTCTTT. The chain links TRBV29-1 to TRBJ1-1, with D unresolved. V lost 4 bases and J lost 7, with 16 bases in between. The CDR3 spans 13 residues. In germline, CDR1 is SQVTM, CDR2 ANQGSEA.

This clone has a single count. The rearrangement uses TRBV28 and TRBJ2-7; 9 nucleotides agree with TRBD1. V lost 11 bases, J lost 3 bases, and 2 bases stayed unmatched. This CDR3 comprises 11 residues. Germline values: CDR1 MDHEN, CDR2 SYDVKM. Written as DNA, the CDR3 is TGTGCCGGGGACAGGGTCTACGAGCAGTACTTC. Translated: CAGDRVYEQYF.

The chain links TRBV11-2 to TRBJ2-5, with D perhaps matching TRBD1 (6 bases). Germline values: CDR1 SGHAT, CDR2 FQNNGV. The CDR3 loop spans 16 amino acids. V was trimmed by 5 bases and J by 2 bases, leaving 18 bases between them. CDR3 bases: TGTGCCAGCAGCAGACCTACAGGGCTTGGGCAAGAGACCCAGTACTTC. Its translation is CASSRPTGLGQETQYF.

This clone was observed a single time. The chain has TRBV4-1 and TRBJ2-7, with a tentative D call TRBD1 (5 bases). This CDR3 is built from 15 residues. Trimming removed 0 bases at V and 3 bases at J, with 12 bases between. Germline assignment: CDR1 MGHRA and CDR2 YSYEKL. The DNA for the CDR3 is TGCGCCAGCAGCCAAGATCTTGGACACCGCTACGAGCAGTACTTC. This codes for CASSQDLGHRYEQYF.

V and J are TRBV5-4 and TRBJ1-1; 7 nucleotides agree with TRBD1. Germline V CDR1 and CDR2: SGHNT, YYREEE (reference sequence). CDR3 size: 16 residues. The trim removed 0 bases at V and 0 bases at J, leaving 5 bases unmatched. The CDR3 loop reads CASSLGGRGMNTEAFF. CDR3 sequence (DNA): TGTGCCAGCAGCTTGGGCGGCAGGGGGATGAACACTGAAGCTTTCTTT.

The sample holds a few counts of this clone. The V gene is TRBV7-9, the J gene TRBJ1-4; D uncertain. This CDR3 comprises 13 residues. Deletions cut 1 base from V and 7 bases from J, with 7 bases between. Germline assignment: CDR1 SEHNR and CDR2 FQNEAQ (reference sequence). The CDR3 DNA is TGTGCCAGCAGCTTAGGGTCTACTGAAAAACTGTTTTTT. Protein sequence: CASSLGSTEKLFF.

This clone was observed a few times. The chain joins TRBV2 to TRBJ1-1, with 8 bases fitting TRBD1. Unmatched junction bases numbered 13, after V lost 7 bases and J lost 6 bases. Germline V CDR1 and CDR2: SNHLY, FYNNEI. CDR3 size: 15 residues. CDR3 DNA sequence: TGTGCCAGCAAGCGACAGGGGCCGGCGGGGCCTGAAGCTTTCTTT. It yields the protein CASKRQGPAGPEAFF. Supplemented by reference TRBV2 and TRBJ1-1, the full variable domain reads EPEVTQTPSHQVTQMGQEVILRCVPISNHLYFYWYRQILGQKVEFLVSFYNNEISEKSEIFDDQFSVERPDGSNFTLKIRSTKLEDSAMYFCASKRQGPAGPEAFFGQGTRLTVV.